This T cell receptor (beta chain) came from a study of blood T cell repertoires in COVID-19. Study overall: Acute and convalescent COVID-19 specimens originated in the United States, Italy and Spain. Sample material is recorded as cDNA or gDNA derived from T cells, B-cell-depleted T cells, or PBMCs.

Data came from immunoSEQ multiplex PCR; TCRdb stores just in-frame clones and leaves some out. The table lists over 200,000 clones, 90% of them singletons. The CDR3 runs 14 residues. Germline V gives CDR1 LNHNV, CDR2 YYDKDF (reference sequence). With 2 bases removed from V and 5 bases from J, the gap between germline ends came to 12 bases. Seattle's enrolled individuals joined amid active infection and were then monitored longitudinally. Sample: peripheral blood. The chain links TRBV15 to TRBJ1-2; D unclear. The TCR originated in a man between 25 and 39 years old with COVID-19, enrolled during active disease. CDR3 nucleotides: TGTGCCACCAGCAGACCTGGTGACATGTATGGCTACACCTTC. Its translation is CATSRPGDMYGYTF.